What follows are 15 T cell receptor beta chains derived from one specimen sequenced in a study of early T cells in non-severe SARS-CoV-2 infection. Each CDR3 protein is one row after TCRdb ran MiXCR on the 5' RACE reads. Altogether some 36,000 distinct CDR3 sequences are present, 6% to 8.5% being singletons, with the ten largest covering about 25%. Sequenced here: whole blood, sampled at baseline. These TCRs come from an adult who was a healthcare worker with PCR-confirmed SARS-CoV-2 infection or an uninfected control (not recorded which).

Only a few counts were recorded for this clonotype. The chain uses TRBV7-9 and TRBJ1-5; maybe TRBD1 (6 bases). CDR3 length: 15 amino acids. Trimming took off 4 bases at V and 1 base at J, with 11 bases between the two ends. In germline, CDR1 is SEHNR, CDR2 FQNEAQ (reference sequence). The CDR3 nucleotides read TGTGCCAGCAGCTCGGGGACAACGAGCAATCAGCCCCAGCATTTT. Its translation is CASSSGTTSNQPQHF.

This clonotype was detected a few times. This chain connects TRBV5-5 to TRBJ1-5, with 7 bases that match TRBD1. The J segment lost 3 bases and the V segment lost 0 bases, leaving 3 bases of the junction unmatched. This CDR3 is 15 amino acids long. Germline V lookup: CDR1 SGHKS, CDR2 YYEKEE (reference sequence). The CDR3 loop is CASSLAGTANQPQHF. CDR3 DNA sequence: TGTGCCAGCAGCTTGGCCGGGACAGCCAATCAGCCCCAGCATTTT.

The chain links TRBV20-1 to TRBJ1-2; 9 bases map to TRBD1. J gave up 2 bases and V 8 bases, and 18 bases lay outside the gene matches. CDR3 length equals 17 residues. The germline V gene has CDR1 DFQATT and CDR2 SNEGSKA (reference sequence). CDR3 DNA sequence: TGCAGTCCGGATCCCCGGGGGGGGGACAGGGCGAACTATGGCTACACCTTC. Amino acid sequence: CSPDPRGGDRANYGYTF.

The sample holds many counts of this clonotype. J is TRBJ1-1 and V is TRBV7-6; D uncertain. Looked up from germline, CDR1 is SGHVS and CDR2 is FNYEAQ. The V end was cut by 3 bases, the J end by 5 bases, with 10 bases between. This CDR3 spans 13 amino acids. CDR3 amino acids: CASSFSGRTEAFF. DNA of the CDR3: TGTGCCAGCAGCTTCTCCGGTCGTACTGAAGCTTTCTTT. Combining the CDR3 with reference TRBV7-6 and TRBJ1-1 gives the whole variable domain GAGVSQSPRYKVTKRGQDVALRCDPISGHVSLYWYRQALGQGPEFLTYFNYEAQQDKSGLPNDRFSAERPEGSISTLTIQRTEQRDSAMYRCASSFSGRTEAFFGQGTRLTVV.

This clonotype has at least ten counts. The rearrangement uses TRBV7-8 and TRBJ1-5; D is unresolved. The CDR3 extends over 12 amino acids. The germline V gene has CDR1 SGHVS and CDR2 FQNEAQ. Trimming took 1 base from V and 4 from J, leaving 2 bases between them. CDR3 residues: CASSLGNQPQHF. DNA for the CDR3: TGTGCCAGCAGCTTAGGAAATCAGCCCCAGCATTTT.

CDR3 sequence reads: CSVLSGQTNNEQFF. The CDR3 DNA follows: TGCAGCGTCCTATCGGGACAGACTAACAATGAGCAGTTCTTC. The chain joins TRBV29-1 to TRBJ2-1; TRBD1 matches at 7 bases. The CDR3 contains 14 residues. V lost 6 bases to trimming and J lost 5 bases; unmatched junction nucleotides: 10. CDR1 and CDR2 (germline): SQVTM, ANQGSEA.

This clonotype was seen more than once but under ten times. In nucleotides, the CDR3 is TGCAGTGCCCGGGGCGGGCAGCCCCAGCATTTT. The encoded protein is CSARGGQPQHF. The rearrangement joins TRBV20-1 to TRBJ1-5; tentative D call: TRBD1 (5 bases). The CDR3 is 11 residues long. V was trimmed by 6 bases and J by 7 bases, leaving 10 bases between them. Germline V lookup: CDR1 DFQATT, CDR2 SNEGSKA (reference sequence).

This clonotype has only a few counts. The genes are TRBV28 and TRBJ2-6; D unclear. This CDR3 is 13 amino acids long. Germline V lookup: CDR1 MDHEN, CDR2 SYDVKM. Trimming shortened V by 7 bases and J by 1 base, and 5 bases separated the two germline ends. The CDR3 DNA follows: TGTGCCAGCAAGAGATCTGGGGCCAACGTCCTGACTTTC. Translation: CASKRSGANVLTF. The entire variable domain, with the rest obtained from reference TRBV28 and TRBJ2-6, is as follows: DVKVTQSSRYLVKRTGEKVFLECVQDMDHENMFWYRQDPGLGLRLIYFSYDVKMKEKGDIPEGYSVSREKKERFSLILESASTNQTSMYLCASKRSGANVLTFGAGSRLTVL.

This clonotype has ten or more counts. The V gene is TRBV7-9, the J gene TRBJ2-7; D gene ambiguous. The CDR3 has 12 residues. The germline V gene encodes CDR1 SEHNR and CDR2 FQNEAQ (reference sequence). The ends were cut back, 4 bases at V and 5 bases at J, with 9 bases in the middle. CDR3 amino acids: CASSSTTNEQYF. For the CDR3, the DNA is TGTGCCAGCAGCTCTACTACGAACGAGCAGTACTTC.

The chain uses TRBV9 and TRBJ2-7; 8 bases match TRBD2. The CDR3 is 13 amino acids. Germline CDR1 SGDLS, CDR2 YYNGEE. V lost 2 bases and J lost 6; bases outside the gene matches: 4. The CDR3 DNA reads as TGTGCCAGCAGCGTTTCGCTAGCGGGCGAGCAGTACTTC. It yields the protein CASSVSLAGEQYF.

Written as DNA, the CDR3 is TGCGCCAGCATAGGGACAGGGAACACTGAAGCTTTCTTT. Translated, it gives CASIGTGNTEAFF. The gene calls are TRBV5-1 and TRBJ1-1, with 8 positions matching TRBD1. There are 13 residues in the CDR3. After removal of 6 bases from V and 1 base from J, the junction contained 2 bases not matched to a gene. Germline V gives CDR1 SGHRS, CDR2 YFSETQ.

This clonotype was counted ten times or more. The rearrangement joins TRBV7-3 to TRBJ2-3, with 7 bases aligning to TRBD1. Germline trimming cut 5 bases from V and 2 bases from J; bases unmatched to any gene: 4. The CDR3 covers 14 residues. The germline V gene encodes CDR1 SGHTA and CDR2 FQGTGA. CDR3 protein: CASSPGQATDTQYF. CDR3 DNA: TGTGCCAGCAGCCCTGGACAGGCCACAGATACGCAGTATTTT.

As for this clonotype: A read error may be the cause here, since a much bigger clone is one base away. The J gene is TRBJ1-5, the V gene TRBV20-1, with D possibly TRBD1 on 5 matching bases. The CDR3 spans 13 residues. Looked up from germline, CDR1 is DFQATT and CDR2 is SNEGSKA (reference sequence). V lost 1 base and J lost 6, with 10 bases in between. Written as DNA, the CDR3 is TGCAGTGCTAGAGTAACGGGGGTTCAGCCCCAGCATTTT. This translates into CSARVTGVQPQHF.

This clonotype was seen a handful of times. This chain links TRBV28 with TRBJ1-5; D is uncertain. Germline CDR1 MDHEN, CDR2 SYDVKM. Trimming shortened V by 6 bases and J by 1 base, and 7 bases separated the two germline ends. The CDR3 is made up of 13 amino acids. In DNA, the CDR3 is TGTGCCAGCAGACCCGCAAGCAATCAGCCCCAGCATTTT. Its translation: CASRPASNQPQHF.

This clonotype was detected a few times. This chain uses TRBV30 with TRBJ2-2; 12 nucleotides match TRBD2. The CDR3 extends over 15 amino acids. Germline V lookup: CDR1 GTSNPN, CDR2 SVGIG (reference sequence). V dropped 8 bases and J dropped 0; count of bases not matched to a gene: 4. CDR3: CAHRTSGTNTGELFF. For the CDR3, the DNA is TGTGCCCATAGGACTAGCGGGACGAACACCGGGGAGCTGTTTTTT.